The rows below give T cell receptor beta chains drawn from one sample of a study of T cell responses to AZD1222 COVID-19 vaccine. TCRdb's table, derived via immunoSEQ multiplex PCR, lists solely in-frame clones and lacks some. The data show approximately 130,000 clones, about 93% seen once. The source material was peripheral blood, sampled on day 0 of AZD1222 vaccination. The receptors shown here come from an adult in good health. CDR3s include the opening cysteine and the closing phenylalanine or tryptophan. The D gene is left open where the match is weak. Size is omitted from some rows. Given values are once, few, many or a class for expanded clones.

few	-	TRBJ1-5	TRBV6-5	CASTGWGQPQHF
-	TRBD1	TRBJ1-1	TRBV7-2	CASSSRGPENTEAFF
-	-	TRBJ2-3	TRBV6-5	CASSPTEVTDTQYF
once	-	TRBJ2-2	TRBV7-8	CASSLYVPNTGELFF
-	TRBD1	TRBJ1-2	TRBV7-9	CASSLLQGAPRYGYTF
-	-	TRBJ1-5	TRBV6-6	CASSDSINQPQHF
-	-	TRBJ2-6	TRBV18	CASSPVSGSGANVLTF
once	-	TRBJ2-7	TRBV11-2	CASSLGPETYEQYF
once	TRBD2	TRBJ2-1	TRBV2	CASSESGGLNEQFF
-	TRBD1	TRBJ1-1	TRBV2	CASSYRGLDTEAFF
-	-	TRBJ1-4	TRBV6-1	CASSELAWRSEKLFF
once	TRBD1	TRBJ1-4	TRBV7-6	CASSLANRGSNEKLFF
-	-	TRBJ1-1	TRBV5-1	CASTGDMNTEAFF
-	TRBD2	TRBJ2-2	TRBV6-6	CASSPRLAGDPDTGELFF
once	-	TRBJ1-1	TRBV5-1	CASSFWQNTEAFF
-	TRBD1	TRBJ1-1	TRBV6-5	CASRTGQGAGTEAFF
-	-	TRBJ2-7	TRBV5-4	CASSSGNEQYF
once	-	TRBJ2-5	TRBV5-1	CASSLVSTQETQYF
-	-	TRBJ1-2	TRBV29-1	CSVEGGAGYGYTF
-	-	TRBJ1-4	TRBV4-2	CASSQRGGRSGELFF
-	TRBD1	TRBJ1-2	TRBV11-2	CASSLDWDRGNNYGYTF
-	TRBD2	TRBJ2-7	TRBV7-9	CASSRLGAGGIYEQYF
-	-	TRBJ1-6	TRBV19	CASKERHPNSPLHF